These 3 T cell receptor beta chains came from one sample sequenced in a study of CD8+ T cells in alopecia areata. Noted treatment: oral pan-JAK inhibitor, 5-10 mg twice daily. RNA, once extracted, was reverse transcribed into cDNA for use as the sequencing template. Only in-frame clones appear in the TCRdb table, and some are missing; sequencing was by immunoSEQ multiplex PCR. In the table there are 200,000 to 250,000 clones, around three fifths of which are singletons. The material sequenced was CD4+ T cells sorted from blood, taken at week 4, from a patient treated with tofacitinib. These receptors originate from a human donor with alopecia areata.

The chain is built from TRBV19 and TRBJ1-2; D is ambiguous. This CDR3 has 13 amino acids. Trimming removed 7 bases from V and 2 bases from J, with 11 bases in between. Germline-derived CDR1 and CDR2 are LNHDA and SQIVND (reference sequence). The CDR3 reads CASKGRMNYGYTF. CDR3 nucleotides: TGTGCCAGTAAGGGCAGGATGAACTATGGCTACACCTTC. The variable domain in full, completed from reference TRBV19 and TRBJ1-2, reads DGGITQSPKYLFRKEGQNVTLSCEQNLNHDAMYWYRQDPGQGLRLIYYSQIVNDFQKGDIAEGYSVSREKKESFPLTVTSAQKNPTAFYLCASKGRMNYGYTFGSGTRLTVV.

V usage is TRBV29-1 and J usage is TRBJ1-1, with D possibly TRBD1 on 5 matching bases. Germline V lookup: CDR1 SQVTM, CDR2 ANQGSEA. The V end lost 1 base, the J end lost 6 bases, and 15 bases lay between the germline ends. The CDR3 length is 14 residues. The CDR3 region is CSVEAGRRGAEAFF. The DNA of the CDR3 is TGCAGCGTTGAAGCAGGGAGAAGGGGAGCTGAAGCTTTCTTT.

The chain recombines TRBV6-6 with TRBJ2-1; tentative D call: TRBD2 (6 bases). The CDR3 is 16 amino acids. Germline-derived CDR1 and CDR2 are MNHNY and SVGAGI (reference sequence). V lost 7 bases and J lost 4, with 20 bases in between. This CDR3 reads CASNRDSGTPYNEQFF. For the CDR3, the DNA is TGTGCCAGCAACCGGGACTCTGGAACCCCTTACAATGAGCAGTTCTTC.